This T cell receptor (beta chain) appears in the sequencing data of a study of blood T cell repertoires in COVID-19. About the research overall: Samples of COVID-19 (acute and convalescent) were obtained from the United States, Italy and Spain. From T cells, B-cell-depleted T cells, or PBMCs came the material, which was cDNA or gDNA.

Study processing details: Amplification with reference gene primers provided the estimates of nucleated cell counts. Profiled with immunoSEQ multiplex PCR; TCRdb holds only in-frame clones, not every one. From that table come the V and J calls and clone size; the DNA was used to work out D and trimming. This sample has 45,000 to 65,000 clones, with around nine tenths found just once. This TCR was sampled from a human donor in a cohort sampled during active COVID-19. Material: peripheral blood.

For the CDR3, the DNA is TGCGCCAGCAGCCAAGTGGGGACAGGGAGCGATAAAGCTTTCTTT. Its translation is CASSQVGTGSDKAFF. The J gene is TRBJ1-1, the V gene TRBV4-1, with 9 bases lining up with TRBD1. CDR3 length: 15 residues. V lost 1 base and J lost 9; bases outside the gene matches: 9. Germline V gene data show CDR1 as MGHRA and CDR2 as YSYEKL.